This T cell receptor beta chain derives from a study of CD8+ T cells in alopecia areata. Study-wide context: Each of the treated patients was given oral tofacitinib, 5 to 10 mg twice daily, for moderate-to-severe alopecia areata. Severity was scored as percentage of affected scalp area in treated patients. Findings of the study overall: Resident alphabeta T-cell populations of normal skin are likewise subject to sequencing in scalp samples.

RNA, once extracted, was reverse transcribed into cDNA for use as the sequencing template. The method was immunoSEQ multiplex PCR; TCRdb's version includes in-frame clones alone and lacks a portion of them. Of over 100,000 clones detected, 53% appear once; the ten largest clones hold about 0.5%. This clone was counted a few times. Its antigen is unidentified. Specified treatment: oral pan-JAK inhibitor, 5-10 mg twice daily. Per germline, CDR1 SGHNT and CDR2 YYREEE (reference sequence). CDR3 size: 13 residues. Trimming removed 4 bases at V and 0 bases at J, with 7 bases between. The source is a human donor with alopecia areata. The specimen was CD4+ T cells sorted from blood, collected at week 4, from a patient treated with tofacitinib. The chain is built from TRBV5-4 and TRBJ1-1; no definite D call. The CDR3 sequence: CASSREVNTEAFF. CDR3 nucleotides: TGTGCCAGCAGCAGGGAGGTGAACACTGAAGCTTTCTTT.